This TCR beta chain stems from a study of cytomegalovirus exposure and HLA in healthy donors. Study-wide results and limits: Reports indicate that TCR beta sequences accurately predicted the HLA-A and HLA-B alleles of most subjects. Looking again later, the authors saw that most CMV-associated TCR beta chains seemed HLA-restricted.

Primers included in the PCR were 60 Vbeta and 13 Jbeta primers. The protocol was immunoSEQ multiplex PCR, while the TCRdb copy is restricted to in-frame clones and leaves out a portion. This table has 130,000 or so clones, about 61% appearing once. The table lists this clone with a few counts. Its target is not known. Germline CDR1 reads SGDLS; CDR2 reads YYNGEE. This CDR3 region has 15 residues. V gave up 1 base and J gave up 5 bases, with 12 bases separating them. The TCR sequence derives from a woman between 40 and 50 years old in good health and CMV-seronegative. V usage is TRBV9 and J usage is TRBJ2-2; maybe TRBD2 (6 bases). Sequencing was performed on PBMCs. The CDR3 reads CASSVSTRGTGELFF. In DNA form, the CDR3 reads TGTGCCAGCAGCGTATCGACTCGGGGGACCGGGGAGCTGTTTTTT.